The clone carrying this T cell receptor (beta chain) was seen just once. Participants reported their clinical history, and cohort assignment relied on those reports. This specimen comes from a study of blood T cell repertoires in COVID-19. About the research overall: From the United States, Italy and Spain came samples of acute and convalescent COVID-19.

The repertoire was sequenced with immunoSEQ multiplex PCR; TCRdb's copy has only in-frame clones and lacks some. The sample has some 180,000 clones, 86% seen once. Sequences were obtained from PBMCs or T cells enriched from blood (not recorded which). This TCR came from a woman aged 40 to 50 in a cohort exposed to, infected with or recovered from COVID-19 (not recorded which).

CDR3 bases: TGTGCCACCAGCAGAGATAAGCGGGTATATGGCTACACCTTC. Its translation: CATSRDKRVYGYTF. V and J are TRBV15 and TRBJ1-2; D remains ambiguous. Germline V CDR1 and CDR2: LNHNV, YYDKDF (reference sequence). V was trimmed by 0 bases and J by 5 bases, leaving 10 bases between them. The CDR3 is 14 amino acids.